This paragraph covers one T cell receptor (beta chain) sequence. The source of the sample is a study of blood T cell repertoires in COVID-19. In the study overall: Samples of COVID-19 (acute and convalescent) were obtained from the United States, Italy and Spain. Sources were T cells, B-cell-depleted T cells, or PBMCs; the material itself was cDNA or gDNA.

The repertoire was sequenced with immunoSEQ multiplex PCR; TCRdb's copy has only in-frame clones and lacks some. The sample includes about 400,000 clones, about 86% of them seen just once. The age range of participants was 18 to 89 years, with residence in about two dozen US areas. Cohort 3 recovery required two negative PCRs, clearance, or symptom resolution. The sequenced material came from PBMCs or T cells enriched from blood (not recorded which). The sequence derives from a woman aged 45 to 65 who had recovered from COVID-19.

CDR3 bases: TGTGCCAGCAGCCCCCAAGGTAGCAGACGCACAGATACGCAGTATTTT. Its translation: CASSPQGSRRTDTQYF. This sequence joins TRBV3-1 (or the pseudogene TRBV3-2) and TRBJ2-3, with D uncertain. Germline V gene lookup returns CDR1 LGHDT and CDR2 YNNKEL (reference sequence). This CDR3 is 16 amino acids long. The ends were cut back, 4 bases at V and 1 base at J, with 15 bases in the middle.